The 14 T cell receptor beta chains given below trace back to one sample, sequenced in a study of shared clonotypes between healthy human individuals. Sequencing was performed with immunoSEQ multiplex PCR; in TCRdb, only in-frame clones are kept and a portion is missing. The sample has over a million clones; about 96% are singletons. Material: naive CD4+ T cells sorted from blood. Indicated subset: CD45RA+ positively selected. The receptors were gathered from a man younger than 40 in good health.

V usage is TRBV6-1 and J usage is TRBJ2-1; maybe TRBD2 (5 bases). The germline V gene encodes CDR1 MNHNS and CDR2 SASEGT. There are 15 residues in the CDR3. Trimming took off 3 bases at V and 6 bases at J, with 15 bases between the two ends. The CDR3 loop is CASSEQAAGPNEQFF. CDR3 in DNA: TGTGCCAGCAGTGAGCAAGCGGCCGGGCCCAATGAGCAGTTCTTC.

The chain has TRBV10-3 and TRBJ2-7, with D perhaps matching TRBD1 or TRBD2 (5 bases each). The CDR3 is 13 amino acids. V dropped 3 bases and J dropped 3 bases, with 9 bases sitting between them. Germline lookup yields CDR1 ENHRY and CDR2 SYGVKD. The DNA for the CDR3 is TGTGCCATCAGTGAAGAGGGGCGCTACGAGCAGTACTTC. It codes for CAISEEGRYEQYF.

The chain joins TRBV5-5 to TRBJ2-7, with 7 bases that match TRBD1. The junction had 6 bases not matched to a gene; V was cut back by 2 bases and J by 4 bases. CDR1 is SGHKS and CDR2 is YYEKEE in the germline V gene (reference sequence). The CDR3 length is 14 residues. The CDR3 loop reads CASSFEGGTYEQYF. CDR3 in DNA: TGTGCCAGCAGCTTTGAAGGGGGCACGTACGAGCAGTACTTC. The complete variable domain, with remaining parts taken from reference TRBV5-5 and TRBJ2-7, reads DAGVTQSPTHLIKTRGQQVTLRCSPISGHKSVSWYQQVLGQGPQFIFQYYEKEERGRGNFPDRFSARQFPNYSSELNVNALLLGDSALYLCASSFEGGTYEQYFGPGTRLTVT.

V gene TRBV2 combines with J gene TRBJ1-2; 8 nucleotides agree with TRBD1. Germline-derived CDR1 and CDR2 are SNHLY and FYNNEI. The V segment lost 0 bases and the J segment 4 bases; nucleotides outside the gene matches: 1. The length of the CDR3 is 14 residues. The CDR3 reads CASSEATGVYGYTF. CDR3 DNA sequence: TGTGCCAGCAGTGAAGCGACAGGGGTCTATGGCTACACCTTC. Full variable domain (outside the CDR3, taken from reference TRBV2 and TRBJ1-2): EPEVTQTPSHQVTQMGQEVILRCVPISNHLYFYWYRQILGQKVEFLVSFYNNEISEKSEIFDDQFSVERPDGSNFTLKIRSTKLEDSAMYFCASSEATGVYGYTFGSGTRLTVV.

This clone was counted a single time. V usage is TRBV11-2 and J usage is TRBJ2-3; TRBD2 matches at 7 bases. The V segment lost 5 bases and the J segment 0 bases; nucleotides outside the gene matches: 8. CDR1 is SGHAT and CDR2 is FQNNGV in the germline V gene. This CDR3 spans 16 amino acids. The CDR3 region has the DNA TGTGCCAGCAGCCCGACACTAGCGTCGAGCACAGATACGCAGTATTTT. Protein sequence: CASSPTLASSTDTQYF. The entire variable domain, with the rest obtained from reference TRBV11-2 and TRBJ2-3, is as follows: EAGVAQSPRYKIIEKRQSVAFWCNPISGHATLYWYQQILGQGPKLLIQFQNNGVVDDSQLPKDRFSAERLKGVDSTLKIQPAKLEDSAVYLCASSPTLASSTDTQYFGPGTRLTVL.

The rearrangement links TRBV10-3 to TRBJ2-2; D might be TRBD2 (6 bases). V shed 7 bases and J shed 5 bases, with 17 bases lying between them. Germline values: CDR1 ENHRY, CDR2 SYGVKD. This CDR3 contains 15 residues. In nucleotides, the CDR3 is TGTGCCATCAAGGTGGAGGGACCCCCAACCGGGGAGCTGTTTTTT. Translated, it gives CAIKVEGPPTGELFF.

The chain links TRBV18 to TRBJ2-5; 7 nucleotides agree with TRBD2. This CDR3 is built from 14 residues. V gave up 8 bases and J gave up 2 bases; unmatched junction bases: 8. From germline, CDR1 is KGHSH and CDR2 LQKENI. This CDR3 reads CASGSSGVQETQYF. DNA for the CDR3: TGTGCCAGCGGCTCGAGCGGGGTACAAGAGACCCAGTACTTC.

This sequence joins TRBV7-7 and TRBJ2-1; TRBD1 might be the D (7 bases). The V gene lost 1 base and the J gene lost 5 bases, with 12 bases spanning the gap. Per germline, CDR1 SSHAT and CDR2 FNYEAQ (reference sequence). CDR3 size: 15 residues. The chain's CDR3 is CASSLGQGLDNEQFF. The CDR3 nucleotides are TGTGCCAGCAGCTTAGGACAGGGACTGGACAATGAGCAGTTCTTC.

The chain couples TRBV30 to TRBJ2-1; maybe TRBD2 (5 bases). Trimming left V 3 bases short and J 11 bases short, with 11 bases between. This CDR3 is built from 11 residues. Germline lookup yields CDR1 GTSNPN and CDR2 SVGIG (reference sequence). As DNA, the CDR3 is TGTGCCTGGAGAGCGAGGGATCAGCAGTTCTTC. Translated, it gives CAWRARDQQFF.

CDR3 protein: CASSLASGQVNSYEQYF. In DNA form, the CDR3 reads TGTGCCAGCAGCTTAGCGAGTGGGCAGGTCAACTCCTACGAGCAGTACTTC. The genes are TRBV7-6 and TRBJ2-7; D not resolved. Trimming left V 0 bases short and J 0 bases short, with 15 bases between. The CDR3 sequence is 17 residues long. Per germline, CDR1 SGHVS and CDR2 FNYEAQ.

The chain uses TRBV4-3 and TRBJ2-7, with 9 bases aligning to TRBD1. V was pared by 1 base and J by 5 bases, with 9 bases of the junction left unmatched. CDR3 size: 16 residues. Germline V CDR1 and CDR2: LGHNA, YSLEER. The CDR3 DNA reads TGCGCCAGCAGCCAAGCCACCGGGACAGGGTACGACGAGCAGTACTTC. Residues: CASSQATGTGYDEQYF.

The chain couples TRBV2 to TRBJ2-7, with no clear D. The CDR3 sequence is 12 residues long. V lost 1 base and J 4 bases, leaving 5 bases between the germline ends. From germline, CDR1 is SNHLY and CDR2 FYNNEI. Written as DNA, the CDR3 is TGTGCCAGCAGTGAAGAGCTTTACGAGCAGTACTTC. Amino acid sequence: CASSEELYEQYF.

The chain couples TRBV5-4 to TRBJ1-5, with 8 bases fitting TRBD1. Germline-derived CDR1 and CDR2 are SGHNT and YYREEE (reference sequence). Losses at the gene ends were 0 bases for V and 3 bases for J; bases not matched to a gene: 2. The CDR3 has 15 residues. The CDR3 coding sequence is TGTGCCAGCAGCTTGGGGCAGGGGGCCAATCAGCCCCAGCATTTT. Translating it yields CASSLGQGANQPQHF.

The J gene is TRBJ1-2, the V gene TRBV7-9, with D possibly matching TRBD1 (5 bases). CDR3 length: 15 residues. The germline V and J ends were trimmed by 3 bases and 8 bases, with 19 bases remaining between them. Looked up from germline, CDR1 is SEHNR and CDR2 is FQNEAQ (reference sequence). The CDR3 is CASSFKVEGLSGYTF. Written as DNA, the CDR3 is TGTGCCAGCAGCTTCAAGGTTGAGGGGCTATCGGGCTACACCTTC.